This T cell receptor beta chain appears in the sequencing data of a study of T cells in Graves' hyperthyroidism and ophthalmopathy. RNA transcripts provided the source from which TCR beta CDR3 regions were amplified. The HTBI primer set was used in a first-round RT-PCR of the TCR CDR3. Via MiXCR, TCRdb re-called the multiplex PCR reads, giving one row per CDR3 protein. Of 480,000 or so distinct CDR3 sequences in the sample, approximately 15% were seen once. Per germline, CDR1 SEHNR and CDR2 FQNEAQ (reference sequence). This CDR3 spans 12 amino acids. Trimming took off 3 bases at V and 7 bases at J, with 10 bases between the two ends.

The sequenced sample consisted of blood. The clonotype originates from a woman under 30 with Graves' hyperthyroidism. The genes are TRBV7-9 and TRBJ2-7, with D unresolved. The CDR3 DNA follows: TGTGCCAGCAGCTTTTCCCCGTGGGAGCAGTACTTC. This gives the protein CASSFSPWEQYF.